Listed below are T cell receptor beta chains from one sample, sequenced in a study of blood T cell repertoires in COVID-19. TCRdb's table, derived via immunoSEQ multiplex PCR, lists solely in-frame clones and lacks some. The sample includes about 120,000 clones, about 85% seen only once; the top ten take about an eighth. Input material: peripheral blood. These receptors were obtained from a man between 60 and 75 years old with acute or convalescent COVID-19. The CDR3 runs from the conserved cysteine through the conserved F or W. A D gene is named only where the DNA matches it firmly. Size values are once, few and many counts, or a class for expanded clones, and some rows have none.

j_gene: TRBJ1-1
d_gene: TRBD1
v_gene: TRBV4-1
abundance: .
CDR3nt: TGCGCCAGCAGCCAGGTAACAGGGGGCGCGAAAGCTTTCTTT
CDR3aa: CASSQVTGGAKAFF

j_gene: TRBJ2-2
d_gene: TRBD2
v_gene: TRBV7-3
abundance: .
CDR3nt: TGTGCCAGCAGCTTATCTGCTAGCGGGAGTGGCGGGGAGCTGTTTTTT
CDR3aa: CASSLSASGSGGELFF

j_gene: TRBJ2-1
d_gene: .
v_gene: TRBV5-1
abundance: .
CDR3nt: TGCGCCAGCAGCTTGACAGCGGAACGGCTGATCAATGAGCAGTTCTTC
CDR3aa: CASSLTAERLINEQFF

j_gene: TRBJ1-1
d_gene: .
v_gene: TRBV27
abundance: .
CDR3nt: TGTGCCAGCAGTTCCTGGCAACGCAACACTGAAGCTTTCTTT
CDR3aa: CASSSWQRNTEAFF

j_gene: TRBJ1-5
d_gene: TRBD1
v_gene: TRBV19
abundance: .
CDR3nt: TGTGCCAGTAGTCTCAGGGGGATCCAGAATCAGCCCCAGCATTTT
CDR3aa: CASSLRGIQNQPQHF

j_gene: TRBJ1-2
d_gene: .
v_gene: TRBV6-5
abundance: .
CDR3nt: TGTGCCAGCAGTTACACCAGGGATCGCGGCTACACCTTC
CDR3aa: CASSYTRDRGYTF

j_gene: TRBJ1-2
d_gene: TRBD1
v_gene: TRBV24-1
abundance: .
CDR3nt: TGTGCCACCAGTGACCCCGGGACAGGGGCTGGCTACACCTTC
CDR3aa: CATSDPGTGAGYTF

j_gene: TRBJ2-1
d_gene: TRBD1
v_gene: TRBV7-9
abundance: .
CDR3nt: TGTGCCAGCAGCTCTCTCCGGACAGGGATTAGGGTTGAGCAGTTCTTC
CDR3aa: CASSSLRTGIRVEQFF

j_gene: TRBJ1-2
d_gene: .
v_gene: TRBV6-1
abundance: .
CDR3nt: TGTGCCAGCAGTGAGCTGTCAGTAACAAATAACTATGGCTACACCTTC
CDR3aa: CASSELSVTNNYGYTF

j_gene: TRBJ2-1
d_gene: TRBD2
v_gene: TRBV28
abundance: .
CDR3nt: TGTGCCAGCAGTCGCCCGACTAGCGGGAGGAGGAAAGAGCAGTTCTTC
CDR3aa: CASSRPTSGRRKEQFF

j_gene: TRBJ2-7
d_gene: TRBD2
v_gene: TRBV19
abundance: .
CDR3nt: TGTGCCAGTAGTGAAAAGCGGGACTACGCCTACGAGCAGTACTTC
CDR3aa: CASSEKRDYAYEQYF

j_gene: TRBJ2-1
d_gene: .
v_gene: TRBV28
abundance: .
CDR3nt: TGTGCCAGCAGTTCCCTCGGACTCCCGGGCGATGAGCAGTTCTTC
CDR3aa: CASSSLGLPGDEQFF

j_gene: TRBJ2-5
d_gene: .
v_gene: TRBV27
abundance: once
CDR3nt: TGTGCCAGCAGTTTAAGGGGAGAGACCCAGTACTTC
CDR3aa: CASSLRGETQYF

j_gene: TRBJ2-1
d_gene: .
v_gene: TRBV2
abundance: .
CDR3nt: TGTGCCAGCAGAACATCTAACTTAGCGAGTGTCTCCTACAATGAGCAGTTCTTC
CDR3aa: CASRTSNLASVSYNEQFF

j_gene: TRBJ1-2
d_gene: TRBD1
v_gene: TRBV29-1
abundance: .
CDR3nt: TGCAGCGTCGCCGGGACAGGGTATAACTATGGCTACACCTTC
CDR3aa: CSVAGTGYNYGYTF

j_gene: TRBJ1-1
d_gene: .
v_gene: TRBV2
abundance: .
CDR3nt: TGTGCCAGCATGTCGGGCCAGGGAAGGACTGAAGCTTTCTTT
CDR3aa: CASMSGQGRTEAFF

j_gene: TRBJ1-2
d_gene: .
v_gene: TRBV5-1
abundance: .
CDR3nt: TGCGCCAGCAGCTCGCTGGGGCTGGGTCGTGGCTACACCTTC
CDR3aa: CASSSLGLGRGYTF

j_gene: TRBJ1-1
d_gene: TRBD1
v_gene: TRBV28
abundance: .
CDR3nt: TGTGCCAGCAGTTCCCACGGTGGGGGGGGACAGGGGCCTCCTGAAGCTTTCTTT
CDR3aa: CASSSHGGGGQGPPEAFF

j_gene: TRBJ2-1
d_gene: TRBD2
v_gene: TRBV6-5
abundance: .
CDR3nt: TGTGCCAGCAGTCGTAGCGGGTTGAACAATGAGCAGTTCTTC
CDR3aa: CASSRSGLNNEQFF

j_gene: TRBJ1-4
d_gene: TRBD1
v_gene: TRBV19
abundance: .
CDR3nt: TGTGCCAGTAGTGGGCGGACAGGGATGGCAGTGGCAACTAATGAAAAACTGTTTTTT
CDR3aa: CASSGRTGMAVATNEKLFF

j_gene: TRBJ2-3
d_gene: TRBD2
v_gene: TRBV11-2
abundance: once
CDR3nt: TGTGCCAGCAGCTTAGATTCCCCCAGCGGGATTTTAGGCACAGATACGCAGTATTTT
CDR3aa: CASSLDSPSGILGTDTQYF

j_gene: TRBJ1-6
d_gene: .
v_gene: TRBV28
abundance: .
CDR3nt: TGTGCCAGCAGTTTATTGCAACAGAATAATTCACCCCTCCACTTT
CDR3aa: CASSLLQQNNSPLHF

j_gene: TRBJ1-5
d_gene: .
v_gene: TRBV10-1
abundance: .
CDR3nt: TGCGCCAGCAGTGATGTTGTGGCAGTTTATAGCAATCAGCCCCAGCATTTT
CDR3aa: CASSDVVAVYSNQPQHF

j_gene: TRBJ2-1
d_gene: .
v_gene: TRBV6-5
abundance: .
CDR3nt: TGTGCCAGCAGTCCCAAAGGCGGATCCAATGAGCAGTTCTTC
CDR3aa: CASSPKGGSNEQFF

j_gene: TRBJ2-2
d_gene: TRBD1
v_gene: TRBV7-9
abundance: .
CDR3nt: TGTGCCAGCAGCTTCGGACAGGCCAACACCGGGGAGCTGTTTTTT
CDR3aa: CASSFGQANTGELFF

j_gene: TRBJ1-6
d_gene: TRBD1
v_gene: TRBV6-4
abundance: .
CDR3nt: TGTGCCAGCAGGCGGGACCCGACAGGGTCGAATTCACCCCTCCACTTT
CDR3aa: CASRRDPTGSNSPLHF

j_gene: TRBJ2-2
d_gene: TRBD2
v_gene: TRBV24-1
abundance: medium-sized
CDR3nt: TGTGCCACCAGTGATCCCGACAGGAGGCCGGGACTAGCGGGAGGCGGGGAGCTGTTTTTT
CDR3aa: CATSDPDRRPGLAGGGELFF

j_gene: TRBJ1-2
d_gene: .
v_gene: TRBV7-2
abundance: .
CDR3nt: TGTGCCAGCAGCTTAGGACAGACCCTTAACTATGGCTACACCTTC
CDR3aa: CASSLGQTLNYGYTF

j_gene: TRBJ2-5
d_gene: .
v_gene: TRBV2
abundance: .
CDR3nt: TGTGCCAGCAGGGCCGGGACACTCAACCAAGAGACCCAGTACTTC
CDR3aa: CASRAGTLNQETQYF

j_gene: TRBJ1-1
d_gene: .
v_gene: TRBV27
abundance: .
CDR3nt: TGTGCCAGCAGTCCCTACAGGGTTTACACTGAAGCTTTCTTT
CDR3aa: CASSPYRVYTEAFF

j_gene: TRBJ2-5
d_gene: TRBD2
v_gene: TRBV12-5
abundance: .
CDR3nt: TGTGCTAGTGGTTTGGTACTTTCAGCGGGGGGAGTAGAGACCCAGTACTTC
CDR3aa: CASGLVLSAGGVETQYF

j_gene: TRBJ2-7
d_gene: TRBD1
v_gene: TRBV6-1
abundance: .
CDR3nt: TGTGCCAGCAGTGCAAGACGGACAGGGCATTCCTACGAGCAGTACTTC
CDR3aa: CASSARRTGHSYEQYF

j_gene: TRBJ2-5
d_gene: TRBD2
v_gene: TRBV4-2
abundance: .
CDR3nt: TGTGCCAGCAGCCAAGATAAGGGGACTAGCCGGTCAGAGACCCAGTACTTC
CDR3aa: CASSQDKGTSRSETQYF

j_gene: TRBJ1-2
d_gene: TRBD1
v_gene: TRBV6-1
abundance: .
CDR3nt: TGTGCCAGCAGTGAAGCCGACCTAGGGGGCGATGGAGGCTACACCTTC
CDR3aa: CASSEADLGGDGGYTF

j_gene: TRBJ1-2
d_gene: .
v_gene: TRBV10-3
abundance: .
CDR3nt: TGTGCCATCAGCTCGACAGAGACTTATGGCTACACCTTC
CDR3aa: CAISSTETYGYTF

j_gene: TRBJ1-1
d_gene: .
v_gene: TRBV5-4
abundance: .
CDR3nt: TGTGCCAGCAGCTTGGCCACAGGAGGGTACACTGAAGCTTTCTTT
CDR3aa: CASSLATGGYTEAFF

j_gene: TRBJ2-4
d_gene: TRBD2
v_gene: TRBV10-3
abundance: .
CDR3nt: TGTGCCATCAGCGATAGCGGGAGGGGCATTCAGTACTTC
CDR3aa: CAISDSGRGIQYF

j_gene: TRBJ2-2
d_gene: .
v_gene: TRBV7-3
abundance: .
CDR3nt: TGTGCCAGCAGCTTCGGGGCGGGAAGCGGGGAGCTGTTTTTT
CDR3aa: CASSFGAGSGELFF

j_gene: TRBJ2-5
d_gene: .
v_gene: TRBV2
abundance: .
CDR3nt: TGTGCCAGCAGCTCGACTAGACAAGAGACCCAGTACTTC
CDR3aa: CASSSTRQETQYF

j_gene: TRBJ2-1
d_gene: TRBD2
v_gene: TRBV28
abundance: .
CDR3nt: TGTGCCAAGGGGAGCCGGGGTAGCGGGTTCTACAATGAGCAGTTCTTC
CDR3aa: CAKGSRGSGFYNEQFF

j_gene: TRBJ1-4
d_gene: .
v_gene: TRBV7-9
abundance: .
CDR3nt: TGTGCCAGCAGCACCCTGACTGTTGGGACTAATGAAAAACTGTTTTTT
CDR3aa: CASSTLTVGTNEKLFF